This TCR beta chain was profiled in a study of breast tumors, draining lymph nodes, adjacent tissues. Study-wide points: The lymph node origin of tumor T cells was framed as consistent with a hypothesis, not demonstrated. Tumor repertoires ranked between lymph nodes and nontumor tissue in diversity, with V and J gene preferences. The data were judged consistent with most tumor T cells coming from lymph node and expanding in tumor.

The lymph nodes were axillary draining lymph nodes from breast cancer patients. TCRdb fed the multiplex PCR reads into MiXCR, producing one record per CDR3 protein. The sample includes fewer than 200,000 distinct CDR3 sequences, approximately 30% of them seen just once. About this clonotype itself: The antigen is undetermined.

The germline gives CDR1 SQVTM, CDR2 ANQGSEA. V lost 5 bases to trimming and J lost 4 bases, with 14 bases between them. The CDR3 spans 13 residues. This TCR was sampled from a female donor with breast cancer. Some clones in this sample may be carry-over from other donors' samples. The V and J genes are TRBV29-1 and TRBJ1-2; no clear D gene. The sequenced material came from axillary lymph node tissue. The CDR3 reads CSVPKTAFYGYTF. CDR3 nucleotide sequence: TGCAGCGTTCCCAAGACGGCATTCTATGGCTACACCTTC. Filled out from reference TRBV29-1 and TRBJ1-2, the complete variable domain reads SAVISQKPSRDICQRGTSLTIQCQVDSQVTMMFWYRQQPGQSLTLIATANQGSEATYESGFVIDKFPISRPNLTFSTLTVSNMSPEDSSIYLCSVPKTAFYGYTFGSGTRLTVV.